These T cell receptor beta chains were read from a single sample in a study of blood T cell repertoires in COVID-19. Sequencing used immunoSEQ multiplex PCR; TCRdb keeps in-frame clones, though not all of them. The table records approximately 65,000 clones, around 91% of them present only once. The sample consisted of peripheral blood. These receptors came from a man aged 50 or older with COVID-19, enrolled during active disease. The CDR3 runs from the conserved cysteine through the conserved F or W. D genes are given only for firm matches. A row's size may be missing; if present it is once, few, many or a size class.

TGTGCCAGCAGTCAAGGGACTAGTTACGAGCAGTACTTC | CASSQGTSYEQYF | - | TRBV2 | TRBD2 | TRBJ2-7
TGTGCCAGCAGCTGGGGGCAGGGCGGCGAGCAGTACTTC | CASSWGQGGEQYF | once | TRBV5-4 | - | TRBJ2-7
TGTGCCAGCAGCTTCGGGACAGGAGACTACGAGCAGTACTTC | CASSFGTGDYEQYF | - | TRBV9 | TRBD1 | TRBJ2-7
TGTGCCAGCAGCAAGGCTGGGGGCAACTATGGCTACACCTTC | CASSKAGGNYGYTF | - | TRBV7-9 | - | TRBJ1-2
TGCAGTGCTTCACAGGTGTCTTCGGAGTTCTTC | CSASQVSSEFF | - | TRBV20-1 | - | TRBJ2-1
TGTGCCAGCGGGTCTGGGAGTAGCACAGATACGCAGTATTTT | CASGSGSSTDTQYF | once | TRBV27 | - | TRBJ2-3
TGTGCCAGCAGTGGCAGGGGGAAGTACGAGCAGTACTTC | CASSGRGKYEQYF | once | TRBV6-6 | TRBD1 | TRBJ2-7
TGTGCCAGCACCCCGAGGGCGGGGAGACTGGGCACCGGGGAGCTGTTTTTT | CASTPRAGRLGTGELFF | - | TRBV3-1/TRBV3-2 | - | TRBJ2-2
TGTGCCAGCAGTCCTTACAGGGGGCTCTACTACGAGCAGTACTTC | CASSPYRGLYYEQYF | - | TRBV6-6 | TRBD1 | TRBJ2-7
TGCGCCAGCAGCCAAGGATCAGGTGAAATCGCCTACGAGCAGTACTTC | CASSQGSGEIAYEQYF | - | TRBV4-1 | - | TRBJ2-7
TGTGCCAGCTCACCATCTTGGGCAGGTATTCAGCCCCAGCATTTT | CASSPSWAGIQPQHF | - | TRBV18 | - | TRBJ1-5
TGTGCCATCAGTGAGTCGTCGCGGGAGGGCTCCTACGAGCAGTACTTC | CAISESSREGSYEQYF | - | TRBV10-3 | TRBD2 | TRBJ2-7
TGTGCCAGTAGGGGACAGGGCTACAATGAGCAGTTCTTC | CASRGQGYNEQFF | - | TRBV19 | TRBD1 | TRBJ2-1
TGTGCCAGCAGTTCGTCGGGGGACCGGGAGCTGTTTTTT | CASSSSGDRELFF | - | TRBV12-3/TRBV12-4 | - | TRBJ2-2
TGCGCCAGCAGCTTGGAACTTGGGGGCACGTGGAATGAGCAGTTCTTC | CASSLELGGTWNEQFF | - | TRBV5-1 | - | TRBJ2-1
TGCAGCGTTGAGGGGGCGGGTGGAAACACCATATATTTT | CSVEGAGGNTIYF | - | TRBV29-1 | - | TRBJ1-3
TGTGCCAGCATAGGCAGCGAGTCCCCCAATGAGCAGTTCTTC | CASIGSESPNEQFF | - | TRBV5-5 | - | TRBJ2-1
TGTGCCAGCGGCCGGGACAGGGCTCAGTGGTTCTTT | CASGRDRAQWFF | - | TRBV7-2 | TRBD1 | TRBJ1-1
TGTGCCAGCAGTTACGGAGAGAGGTACGAGCAGTACTTC | CASSYGERYEQYF | - | TRBV12-3/TRBV12-4 | - | TRBJ2-7
TGTGCCAGCATCGATTACGGGAGCTCCTACGAGCAGTACTTC | CASIDYGSSYEQYF | few | TRBV11-2 | - | TRBJ2-7
TGTGCCATCAGTGGACCTAGCACCTACGAGCAGTACTTC | CAISGPSTYEQYF | few | TRBV10-3 | - | TRBJ2-7
TGTGCCAGCAGCGCGGGACAGGGGGTTGGGGGCTACACCTTC | CASSAGQGVGGYTF | - | TRBV9 | TRBD1 | TRBJ1-2
TGCGCCAGCAGCTTGTCGGAGGGTGCAGGGGGTGAGCAGTTCTTC | CASSLSEGAGGEQFF | - | TRBV5-1 | - | TRBJ2-1
TGTGCCAGCAGCTTGAAGCTAGCGTTCCAAGAGACCCAGTACTTC | CASSLKLAFQETQYF | - | TRBV7-9 | - | TRBJ2-5
TGTGCCAGCGGGTGGACCGGGGAGCTGTTTTTT | CASGWTGELFF | - | TRBV19 | - | TRBJ2-2
TGTGCCAGCAGCCTGGACAGGGGACCTAATGAAAAACTGTTTTTT | CASSLDRGPNEKLFF | - | TRBV7-2 | TRBD1 | TRBJ1-4
TGTGCCAGCAGTTACTCCGCGGTGGGAGATACGCAGTATTTT | CASSYSAVGDTQYF | - | TRBV6-5 | - | TRBJ2-3